Listed here are 29 T cell receptor beta chains from one sample, sequenced in a study of blood T cell repertoires in COVID-19. TCRdb's table, derived via immunoSEQ multiplex PCR, lists solely in-frame clones and lacks some. The table records around 370,000 clones, 70% to 90% of them present only once. The sequenced sample consisted of PBMCs or T cells enriched from blood (not recorded which). Receptors were obtained from a woman under 30 who had recovered from COVID-19.

This rearrangement joins TRBV5-4 to TRBJ2-2; 7 bases agree with TRBD1. The CDR3 sequence is 16 residues long. CDR1 SGHNT and CDR2 YYREEE come from the germline V gene (reference sequence). J gave up 5 bases and V 1 base, and 8 bases lay outside the gene matches. For the CDR3, the DNA is TGTGCCAGCAGCTTGACGGGTAGGGGGCATACCGGGGAGCTGTTTTTT. Translation gives CASSLTGRGHTGELFF. The whole variable domain, filled in from reference TRBV5-4 and TRBJ2-2, reads ETGVTQSPTHLIKTRGQQVTLRCSSQSGHNTVSWYQQALGQGPQFIFQYYREEENGRGNFPPRFSGLQFPNYSSELNVNALELDDSALYLCASSLTGRGHTGELFFGEGSRLTVL.

This clone was observed a single time. This chain links TRBV27 with TRBJ2-3; TRBD2 matches 11 bases. The CDR3 extends over 18 amino acids. With V trimmed by 5 bases and J by 0 bases, 10 bases remained unmatched. Looked up from germline, CDR1 is MNHEY and CDR2 is SMNVEV (reference sequence). CDR3 DNA sequence: TGTGCCAGCAGTATGCAAGGACTAGCGGGTATTAGCACAGATACGCAGTATTTT. Its protein is CASSMQGLAGISTDTQYF.

The CDR3: CASRTGNVQPQHF. CDR3 sequence (DNA): TGTGCCAGCAGGACAGGGAATGTTCAGCCCCAGCATTTT. This chain connects TRBV6-5 to TRBJ1-5; 7 bases agree with TRBD1. Germline V lookup: CDR1 MNHEY, CDR2 SVGAGI. The junction had 5 bases not matched to a gene; V was cut back by 6 bases and J by 6 bases. This CDR3 has 13 residues.

This clone was seen a few times. This sequence joins TRBV5-8 and TRBJ1-1; perhaps TRBD1 as D (5 bases). The CDR3 has 14 residues. V was pared by 1 base and J by 4 bases, with 11 bases between. Germline-derived CDR1 and CDR2 are SGHTS and YDEGEE. The CDR3 protein is CASSLWSGGTEAFF. CDR3 nucleotide sequence: TGTGCCAGCAGCTTGTGGTCGGGGGGCACTGAAGCTTTCTTT.

The chain couples TRBV4-1 to TRBJ1-6; D is possibly TRBD1 (5 bases). Germline V gene sequence: CDR1 MGHRA, CDR2 YSYEKL. V lost 0 bases and J 0 bases, leaving 12 bases between the germline ends. The CDR3 extends over 18 amino acids. The CDR3 loop is CASSQEGQENSYNSPLHF. For the CDR3, the DNA is TGCGCCAGCAGCCAAGAGGGGCAGGAAAACTCCTATAATTCACCCCTCCACTTT.

The chain recombines TRBV16 with TRBJ1-2; 9 nucleotides match TRBD1. V dropped 0 bases and J dropped 4; count of bases not matched to a gene: 6. There are 16 residues in the CDR3. CDR1 and CDR2 from the germline V gene are KGHSY and FQNENV. The CDR3 protein is CASSQSGQGFIYGYTF. CDR3 coding DNA: TGTGCCAGCAGCCAATCGGGACAGGGTTTCATCTATGGCTACACCTTC.

This chain uses TRBV6-5 with TRBJ1-1; D gene uncertain. The germline V and J ends were trimmed by 6 bases and 5 bases, with 10 bases remaining between them. The CDR3 is made up of 12 amino acids. CDR1 MNHEY and CDR2 SVGAGI come from the germline V gene. The CDR3 bases are TGTGCCAGCAGGGCTTGGAGAACTGAAGCTTTCTTT. This codes for CASRAWRTEAFF.

The CDR3 sequence is CSVGDRLNTEAFF. DNA for the CDR3: TGCAGCGTGGGGGACAGATTGAACACTGAAGCTTTCTTT. The J gene is TRBJ1-1, the V gene TRBV29-1; TRBD1 agrees at 7 bases. The CDR3 runs to 13 residues. V lost 6 bases, J lost 0 bases, and 4 bases stayed unmatched. Germline V CDR1 and CDR2: SQVTM, ANQGSEA.

The chain couples TRBV5-1 to TRBJ2-3; the match to TRBD2 covers 10 bases. Germline lookup yields CDR1 SGHRS and CDR2 YFSETQ. J lost 14 bases, V lost 3 bases, and 15 bases had no gene match. The CDR3 spans 15 residues. CDR3 coding DNA: TGCGCCAGCAGCTCTGGAGGTGTAGAGCGGGGGGGATCGTATTTT. Protein product: CASSSGGVERGGSYF.

The V and J genes are TRBV27 and TRBJ2-3; 7 bases map to TRBD1. The germline V gene has CDR1 MNHEY and CDR2 SMNVEV (reference sequence). Trimming cost V 5 bases and J 0 bases; bases outside gene matches: 8. This CDR3 has 16 residues. DNA for the CDR3: TGTGCCAGCAGTCGGGACAGCCGTCGGAGCACAGATACGCAGTATTTT. It is translated as CASSRDSRRSTDTQYF.

This chain uses TRBV11-2 with TRBJ1-3; D gene unclear. With 0 bases removed from V and 6 bases from J, the gap between germline ends came to 6 bases. CDR3 size: 13 residues. Germline loops: CDR1 SGHAT, CDR2 FQNNGV. For the CDR3, the DNA is TGTGCCAGCAGCTTAGATGGGCCAAACACCATATATTTT. As protein: CASSLDGPNTIYF.

The chain couples TRBV2 to TRBJ2-4; unclear D gene. This CDR3 region has 12 residues. Germline V gene data show CDR1 as SNHLY and CDR2 as FYNNEI. Trimming took 3 bases from V and 7 from J, leaving 7 bases between them. DNA of the CDR3: TGTGCCAGCAGTGATAATATCAACATTCAGTACTTC. Amino acids: CASSDNINIQYF.

This sequence joins TRBV3-1 (or the pseudogene TRBV3-2) and TRBJ1-1; D call uncertain. The V end was cut by 4 bases, the J end by 9 bases, with 18 bases between. Germline CDR1 and CDR2: LGHDT and YNNKEL (reference sequence). The CDR3 totals 14 residues. CDR3 sequence (DNA): TGTGCCAGCAGCCGAGGCCGGGAGGCCCTGAAAGCTTTCTTT. Protein product: CASSRGREALKAFF.

The chain recombines TRBV14 with TRBJ2-7; 11 positions match TRBD1. V was pared by 1 base and J by 6 bases, with 8 bases of the junction left unmatched. The CDR3 is 16 amino acids. From germline, CDR1 is SGHDN and CDR2 FVKESK. CDR3 sequence (DNA): TGTGCCAGCAGCCAAGCGATGGGACAGGGGGGAATCGAGCAGTACTTC. This gives the protein CASSQAMGQGGIEQYF.

In nucleotides, the CDR3 is TGTGCCAGCAGCTTACAAGGGGAAGGCGGGGAGCTGTTTTTT. It encodes CASSLQGEGGELFF. The chain has TRBV7-9 and TRBJ2-2; D may be TRBD1 (5 bases). V was pared by 2 bases and J by 7 bases, with 11 bases between. This CDR3 has 14 residues. CDR1 and CDR2 (germline): SEHNR, FQNEAQ (reference sequence). Filled out from reference TRBV7-9 and TRBJ2-2, the complete variable domain reads DTGVSQNPRHKITKRGQNVTFRCDPISEHNRLYWYRQTLGQGPEFLTYFQNEAQLEKSRLLSDRFSAERPKGSFSTLEIQRTEQGDSAMYLCASSLQGEGGELFFGEGSRLTVL.

As concerns this clone: Other DNA sequences in the sample encode the same CDR3. The rearrangement uses TRBV4-1 and TRBJ1-2, with 7 bases aligning to TRBD1. CDR3 length: 13 amino acids. With 1 base clipped from V and 4 bases from J, the junction kept 0 bases outside the gene matches. From germline, CDR1 is MGHRA and CDR2 YSYEKL. The CDR3 DNA follows: TGCGCCAGCAGCCAAGCAGGGGGCTATGGCTACACCTTC. It specifies CASSQAGGYGYTF.

This clone was seen just once. V usage is TRBV5-1 and J usage is TRBJ1-6; 7 bases are a match to TRBD1. V shed 0 bases and J 8 bases; nucleotides not matched to a gene: 5. Per the germline V gene, CDR1 is SGHRS and CDR2 is YFSETQ. The CDR3 contains 15 residues. CDR3 nucleotide sequence: TGCGCCAGCAGCTTGGTTCCAGGGGGAGATTCACCCCTCCACTTT. Translation gives CASSLVPGGDSPLHF.

The chain is built from TRBV7-3 and TRBJ2-1; D is possibly TRBD2 (7 bases). The CDR3 consists of 16 residues. Germline CDR1 is SGHTA and CDR2 is FQGTGA. Trimming removed 1 base from V and 3 bases from J, with 13 bases in between. In DNA form, the CDR3 reads TGTGCCAGCAGCTTAATTGGGGGGGGCGGCTACAATGAGCAGTTCTTC. Translation gives CASSLIGGGGYNEQFF. The entire variable domain, with the rest obtained from reference TRBV7-3 and TRBJ2-1, is as follows: GAGVSQTPSNKVTEKGKYVELRCDPISGHTALYWYRQSLGQGPEFLIYFQGTGAADDSGLPNDRFFAVRPEGSVSTLKIQRTERGDSAVYLCASSLIGGGGYNEQFFGPGTRLTVL.

There are a few counts of this clone. The V gene is TRBV2, the J gene TRBJ1-1; weak D call: TRBD1 (5 bases). This CDR3 has 12 residues. Germline CDR1 SNHLY, CDR2 FYNNEI. The ends were cut back, 6 bases at V and 1 base at J, with 6 bases in the middle. The CDR3: CASSQGNTEAFF. The CDR3, as DNA: TGTGCCAGCAGCCAGGGGAACACTGAAGCTTTCTTT.

The rearrangement uses TRBV5-1 and TRBJ2-7; possibly TRBD1 for D (6 bases). Germline V CDR1 and CDR2: SGHRS, YFSETQ. The CDR3 contains 14 residues. V shed 8 bases and J shed 0 bases, with 15 bases lying between them. The CDR3 reads CASQTGHSSYEQYF. The CDR3 DNA is TGCGCCAGTCAAACAGGGCATAGCTCCTACGAGCAGTACTTC.

The chain links TRBV4-1 to TRBJ1-5; 7 bases are shared with TRBD1. CDR3 size: 15 residues. V was clipped by 2 bases and J by 2 bases; unmatched bases: 3. Germline lookup yields CDR1 MGHRA and CDR2 YSYEKL. This CDR3 reads CASSQPTGGNQPQHF. The CDR3 DNA follows: TGCGCCAGCAGCCAACCAACAGGGGGCAATCAGCCCCAGCATTTT.

J is TRBJ2-5 and V is TRBV9; 8 bases line up with TRBD1. This CDR3 is built from 14 residues. Germline values: CDR1 SGDLS, CDR2 YYNGEE. J gave up 4 bases and V 3 bases, and 5 bases lay outside the gene matches. CDR3 nucleotides: TGTGCCAGCAGCGAGAGGACAGGGAGAGAGACCCAGTACTTC. Its protein is CASSERTGRETQYF.

This sequence joins TRBV4-1 and TRBJ2-1, with 11 positions matching TRBD2. In germline, CDR1 is MGHRA, CDR2 YSYEKL. Unmatched junction bases numbered 5, after V lost 1 base and J lost 3 bases. This CDR3 spans 17 amino acids. The CDR3 is CASSQAALAGVYNEQFF. As DNA, the CDR3 is TGCGCCAGCAGCCAAGCAGCACTAGCGGGGGTCTACAATGAGCAGTTCTTC.

V usage is TRBV7-3 and J usage is TRBJ2-1, with D unresolved. The CDR3 consists of 13 residues. Germline loops: CDR1 SGHTA, CDR2 FQGTGA. V gave up 0 bases and J gave up 7 bases, with 7 bases separating them. This chain's CDR3 is CASSLTAGNEQFF. CDR3 nucleotide sequence: TGTGCCAGCAGCTTAACGGCAGGTAATGAGCAGTTCTTC.

J is TRBJ2-7 and V is TRBV7-3; possible D gene TRBD1, 6 bases. Trimming took 2 bases from V and 4 from J, leaving 15 bases between them. The CDR3 totals 15 residues. The germline V gene encodes CDR1 SGHTA and CDR2 FQGTGA. Here the CDR3 reads CASSLYSGVRYEQYF. CDR3 sequence (DNA): TGTGCCAGCAGCTTATACTCAGGGGTAAGGTACGAGCAGTACTTC.

This sequence joins TRBV13 and TRBJ1-3; D is ambiguous. The CDR3 is 14 residues long. The V end was cut by 0 bases, the J end by 0 bases, with 3 bases between. CDR1 PRHDT and CDR2 FYEKMQ come from the germline V gene (reference sequence). The CDR3 DNA sequence: TGTGCCAGCAGCTTAGGGGCCTCTGGAAACACCATATATTTT. As protein: CASSLGASGNTIYF.

This chain uses TRBV11-2 with TRBJ1-5, with TRBD1 matching 8 bases. Germline V lookup: CDR1 SGHAT, CDR2 FQNNGV. The CDR3 contains 15 residues. Unmatched junction bases numbered 8, after V lost 5 bases and J lost 5 bases. CDR3 amino acids: CASSPRQGTYQPQHF. The CDR3 nucleotides read TGTGCCAGCAGCCCCAGACAGGGGACGTATCAGCCCCAGCATTTT.

The V and J genes are TRBV18 and TRBJ1-2; no reliable D call. The CDR3 has 13 amino acids. Germline CDR1 KGHSH, CDR2 LQKENI. The V and J ends lost 2 bases and 1 base respectively, with 5 bases between them. CDR3 residues: CASSPADNYGYTF. Here the CDR3 DNA reads TGTGCCAGCTCACCAGCGGATAACTATGGCTACACCTTC.

The chain links TRBV9 to TRBJ2-1; D not resolved. V lost 0 bases, J lost 4 bases, and 2 bases lay in between. CDR1 and CDR2 (germline): SGDLS, YYNGEE. CDR3 length equals 12 residues. The CDR3, as DNA: TGTGCCAGCAGCGTAGCTTACAATGAGCAGTTCTTC. The encoded protein is CASSVAYNEQFF.